A single sample gave rise to the 27 T cell receptor beta chains below, sequenced in a study of patients and donors after allogeneic stem cell transplantation. TCRdb processed the RT-PCR reads anew with MiXCR; each CDR3 protein has one entry. Of about a million distinct CDR3 sequences detected, approximately 18% appear once; the ten largest clones hold roughly 6.4%. The sequencing input was blood, either unsorted or a sorted T cell fraction (not recorded which). These receptor sequences come from a human donor who was either an allogeneic HSCT recipient or a stem cell or donor lymphocyte infusion donor (not recorded which). It is not recorded whose cells these are; they may come from a transplant donor.

The chain links TRBV7-9 to TRBJ1-1; the match to TRBD1 covers 9 bases. V gave up 3 bases and J gave up 0 bases; unmatched junction bases: 8. CDR1 is SEHNR and CDR2 is FQNEAQ in the germline V gene (reference sequence). CDR3 length: 17 amino acids. The CDR3 bases are TGTGCCAGCAGCTTCCCCTCGGACAGGGGCTTGAACACTGAAGCTTTCTTT. This sequence encodes CASSFPSDRGLNTEAFF.

This chain connects TRBV2 to TRBJ2-1; possibly TRBD1 or TRBD2 for D (6 bases each). V was clipped by 6 bases and J by 2 bases, with 17 bases between them. Looked up from germline, CDR1 is SNHLY and CDR2 is FYNNEI. The CDR3 totals 16 residues. CDR3 in amino acids: CASSRTGAVPYNEQFF. CDR3 sequence (DNA): TGTGCCAGCAGCAGAACGGGGGCCGTCCCCTACAATGAGCAGTTCTTC.

This clonotype has a handful of counts. The chain recombines TRBV30 with TRBJ2-7, with D perhaps given as TRBD1 or TRBD2 (5 bases each). V lost 4 bases and J 2 bases, leaving 15 bases between the germline ends. CDR3 length: 14 residues. Germline V gene lookup returns CDR1 GTSNPN and CDR2 SVGIG (reference sequence). CDR3 in DNA: TGTGCCTGGACCGCGGGTGGGGGAACCTACGAGCAGTACTTC. It encodes CAWTAGGGTYEQYF.

The rearrangement uses TRBV2 and TRBJ1-6, with D possibly being TRBD1 (6 bases). V gave up 4 bases and J gave up 9 bases, with 16 bases separating them. Germline V gives CDR1 SNHLY, CDR2 FYNNEI. The CDR3 length is 15 residues. Here the CDR3 reads CASSGGAGVTSPLHF. The CDR3 DNA reads as TGTGCCAGCAGTGGTGGGGCAGGGGTTACTTCACCCCTCCACTTT.

V is TRBV9 and J is TRBJ2-5, with D possibly being TRBD1 (6 bases). Germline V CDR1 and CDR2: SGDLS, YYNGEE. V lost 0 bases, J lost 2 bases, and 14 bases lay in between. This CDR3 has 16 amino acids. CDR3 nucleotides: TGTGCCAGCAGCGTAGCGACCGACAGGACACAAGAGACCCAGTACTTC. This gives the protein CASSVATDRTQETQYF.

This chain joins TRBV7-2 and TRBJ1-4, with 9 nucleotides matching TRBD1. The ends lost 4 bases at V and 8 bases at J; junction bases unmatched: 5. Germline V lookup: CDR1 SGHTA, CDR2 FQGNSA. CDR3 length: 14 residues. The CDR3 region is CASSYDRGYEKLFF. The DNA of the CDR3 is TGTGCCAGCAGCTACGACAGGGGGTACGAAAAACTGTTTTTT.

This rearrangement joins TRBV29-1 to TRBJ2-1, with D perhaps matching TRBD2 (6 bases). Trimming stripped 0 bases from V and 10 bases from J, with 13 bases between. The CDR3 is made up of 13 amino acids. Per germline, CDR1 SQVTM and CDR2 ANQGSEA. CDR3 DNA sequence: TGCAGCGTTGAAGATCGGGTACGGGGGGAGCAGTTCTTC. It yields the protein CSVEDRVRGEQFF.

The rearrangement uses TRBV7-3 and TRBJ2-1, with TRBD2 matching 9 bases. The germline V gene encodes CDR1 SGHTA and CDR2 FQGTGA. The CDR3 spans 14 residues. J was trimmed by 14 bases and V by 5 bases; bases with no gene match: 13. In nucleotides, the CDR3 is TGTGCCAGCAGCCCCCCGGGTAGCGGGAGAGGTGAGTTCTTC. This translates into CASSPPGSGRGEFF.

This chain links TRBV7-3 with TRBJ2-1; 8 nucleotides match TRBD2. Germline V gives CDR1 SGHTA, CDR2 FQGTGA. The CDR3 contains 13 residues. The ends lost 5 bases at V and 7 bases at J; junction bases unmatched: 4. For the CDR3, the DNA is TGTGCCAGCAGCCGGACTAGCAAAAATGAGCAGTTCTTC. Its translation: CASSRTSKNEQFF.

At least ten counts were recorded for this clonotype. The genes are TRBV7-2 and TRBJ2-3, with unresolved D. Germline-derived CDR1 and CDR2 are SGHTA and FQGNSA. Trimming took off 8 bases at V and 4 bases at J, with 19 bases between the two ends. The CDR3 contains 15 residues. CDR3 nucleotides: TGTGCCAGCTGTCCCCGTTTGTTGGGTCCAGATACGCAGTATTTT. Its translation: CASCPRLLGPDTQYF. The whole variable domain, remainder taken from reference TRBV7-2 and TRBJ2-3, is GAGVSQSPSNKVTEKGKDVELRCDPISGHTALYWYRQSLGQGLEFLIYFQGNSAPDKSGLPSDRFSAERTGGSVSTLTIQRTQQEDSAVYLCASCPRLLGPDTQYFGPGTRLTVL.

V and J are TRBV28 and TRBJ2-1; 13 bases align to TRBD2. The CDR3 covers 17 residues. V was clipped by 5 bases and J by 0 bases; unmatched bases: 4. Per germline, CDR1 MDHEN and CDR2 SYDVKM. CDR3 nucleotide sequence: TGTGCCAGCAGTACTAGCGGGAGGGGGAGCTCCTACAATGAGCAGTTCTTC. It encodes CASSTSGRGSSYNEQFF.

The chain uses TRBV9 and TRBJ1-5; D is unclear. This CDR3 is built from 15 residues. Germline-derived CDR1 and CDR2 are SGDLS and YYNGEE. The germline V and J ends were trimmed by 4 bases and 4 bases, with 15 bases remaining between them. CDR3 residues: CASSLDGRENQPQHF. The CDR3 DNA reads TGTGCCAGCAGCCTGGATGGGCGGGAAAATCAGCCCCAGCATTTT.

This clonotype has a count of ten or more. CDR3 residues: CASSLALRGGGGYTADTQYF. The CDR3 DNA is TGTGCCAGCAGTTTAGCGCTTCGGGGCGGCGGGGGGTACACCGCAGATACGCAGTATTTT. The rearrangement joins TRBV12-3 or TRBV12-4 to TRBJ2-3, with 8 bases that match TRBD2. V lost 0 bases to trimming and J lost 4 bases; unmatched junction nucleotides: 18. CDR3 size: 20 residues.

The chain carries TRBV24-1 and TRBJ2-1; TRBD1 might be the D (6 bases). Trimming shortened V by 4 bases and J by 6 bases, and 18 bases separated the two germline ends. From germline, CDR1 is KGHDR and CDR2 SFDVKD. This CDR3 has 16 amino acids. CDR3 protein: CATSDTPGAQVNEQFF. In nucleotides, the CDR3 is TGTGCCACCAGTGACACCCCAGGGGCCCAGGTCAATGAGCAGTTCTTC.

A few counts support this clonotype. The gene calls are TRBV7-2 and TRBJ2-5; 10 nucleotides align to TRBD1. From germline, CDR1 is SGHTA and CDR2 FQGNSA. V lost 1 base, J lost 4 bases, and 6 bases stayed unmatched. This CDR3 region has 16 residues. In nucleotides, the CDR3 is TGTGCCAGCAGCTTAGGGACAGGGGGACGTCGAGAGACCCAGTACTTC. Translating gives CASSLGTGGRRETQYF.

This clonotype was found many times. Here the CDR3 reads CAIKGQYKETQYF. In nucleotides, the CDR3 is TGTGCCATCAAGGGACAATACAAAGAGACCCAGTACTTC. The chain carries TRBV12-3 or TRBV12-4 and TRBJ2-5, with a weak D call TRBD1 (6 bases). The CDR3 runs 13 residues. Trimming removed 10 bases at V and 3 bases at J, with 15 bases between.

This clonotype was picked up one time. The chain carries TRBV10-3 and TRBJ2-1, with 11 bases aligning to TRBD2. V lost 4 bases and J lost 3; bases outside the gene matches: 5. Germline CDR1 is ENHRY and CDR2 is SYGVKD. The CDR3 totals 16 residues. Here the CDR3 DNA reads TGTGCCATCAGTGTTACTAGCGGGGGTAACTACAATGAGCAGTTCTTC. It yields the protein CAISVTSGGNYNEQFF.

The gene calls are TRBV20-1 and TRBJ2-4, with D hard to call. This CDR3 has 19 amino acids. Trimming cost V 1 base and J 0 bases, with 22 bases left between them. Germline CDR1 and CDR2: DFQATT and SNEGSKA (reference sequence). CDR3 DNA sequence: TGCAGTGCTAGAGGCCGCTTAAGGGCAAAGACCTTAGCCAAAAACATTCAGTACTTC. It is translated as CSARGRLRAKTLAKNIQYF.

This clonotype has only a few counts. This chain connects TRBV27 to TRBJ1-6; TRBD1 is a possible D gene (5 bases). The V gene lost 1 base and the J gene lost 5 bases, with 12 bases spanning the gap. CDR3 length: 16 residues. Germline assignment: CDR1 MNHEY and CDR2 SMNVEV (reference sequence). The CDR3 coding sequence is TGTGCCAGCAGTTTATTGACAGTCGGGAATAATTCACCCCTCCACTTT. This gives the protein CASSLLTVGNNSPLHF.

This rearrangement joins TRBV15 to TRBJ2-3, with TRBD2 matching 8 bases. The CDR3 is 15 residues long. CDR1 and CDR2 from the germline V gene are LNHNV and YYDKDF (reference sequence). J lost 3 bases, V lost 3 bases, and 5 bases had no gene match. The CDR3 sequence: CATSSYAGGTDTQYF. In DNA, the CDR3 is TGTGCCACCAGCAGCTACGCGGGGGGTACAGATACGCAGTATTTT.

This clonotype was seen a handful of times. The chain links TRBV25-1 to TRBJ2-1; D tentatively reads TRBD1 or TRBD2 (6 bases each). V was cut by 4 bases and J by 4 bases, with 14 bases left in between. The germline V gene has CDR1 MGHDK and CDR2 SYGVNS. CDR3 length: 15 residues. As DNA, the CDR3 is TGTGCCAGCAGTGGGAGGGGGAGGTTTTACAATGAGCAGTTCTTC. Amino acid sequence: CASSGRGRFYNEQFF.

V is TRBV5-1 and J is TRBJ2-7; the D gene is possibly TRBD1 (5 bases). CDR1 and CDR2 (germline): SGHRS, YFSETQ. V dropped 3 bases and J dropped 5 bases, with 12 bases sitting between them. The length of the CDR3 is 13 residues. CDR3 loop: CASSSRQTHEQYF. CDR3 bases: TGCGCCAGCAGCTCCCGACAGACCCACGAGCAGTACTTC. Drawing the rest from reference TRBV5-1 and TRBJ2-7, the complete variable domain is KAGVTQTPRYLIKTRGQQVTLSCSPISGHRSVSWYQQTPGQGLQFLFEYFSETQRNKGNFPGRFSGRQFSNSRSEMNVSTLELGDSALYLCASSSRQTHEQYFGPGTRLTVT.

The table lists this clonotype with a few counts. The CDR3 bases are TGTGCCAGCAGCCCCCGGGACAGGGGAGGGATAGGCACTAATGAAAAACTGTTTTTT. It codes for CASSPRDRGGIGTNEKLFF. The chain links TRBV6-1 to TRBJ1-4; 10 bases line up with TRBD1. Germline CDR1 reads MNHNS; CDR2 reads SASEGT. CDR3 length: 19 amino acids. The J segment lost 2 bases and the V segment lost 6 bases, leaving 15 bases of the junction unmatched.

V is TRBV7-8 and J is TRBJ2-5, with 7 bases fitting TRBD2. V trimming: 5 bases; J trimming: 3 bases; junction bases outside the gene matches: 6. Per germline, CDR1 SGHVS and CDR2 FQNEAQ. This CDR3 has 14 amino acids. CDR3 coding DNA: TGTGCCAGCAGCCGGACTAGTTCTGAAGAGACCCAGTACTTC. Its translation is CASSRTSSEETQYF.

The gene calls are TRBV12-5 and TRBJ2-5; no clear D gene. This CDR3 comprises 14 residues. V gave up 6 bases and J gave up 7 bases, with 18 bases separating them. Per the germline V gene, CDR1 is LGHNT and CDR2 is FRNRAP. The CDR3 DNA sequence: TGTGCTAGTGGCACCGGGCCCAGTATTGGGACCCAGTACTTC. As protein: CASGTGPSIGTQYF. Combining the CDR3 with reference TRBV12-5 and TRBJ2-5 gives the whole variable domain DARVTQTPRHKVTEMGQEVTMRCQPILGHNTVFWYRQTMMQGLELLAYFRNRAPLDDSGMPKDRFSAEMPDATLATLKIQPSEPRDSAVYFCASGTGPSIGTQYFGPGTRLLVL.

The J gene is TRBJ2-3, the V gene TRBV20-1; 11 bases map to TRBD1. The CDR3 covers 14 residues. Trimming at V came to 6 bases and at J to 1 base, leaving 3 bases not matched to a gene. CDR1 and CDR2 from the germline V gene are DFQATT and SNEGSKA (reference sequence). The CDR3 spells CSAPGQGGTDTQYF. Here the CDR3 DNA reads TGCAGTGCACCGGGACAGGGGGGCACAGATACGCAGTATTTT.

The chain couples TRBV29-1 to TRBJ2-7, with 7 nucleotides matching TRBD2. The CDR3 spans 13 residues. Trimming at V came to 6 bases and at J to 6 bases, leaving 11 bases not matched to a gene. Germline lookup yields CDR1 SQVTM and CDR2 ANQGSEA. In DNA, the CDR3 is TGCAGCGTCGGACGGGGGGAGGTAGGCGAGCAGTACTTC. The encoded protein is CSVGRGEVGEQYF.